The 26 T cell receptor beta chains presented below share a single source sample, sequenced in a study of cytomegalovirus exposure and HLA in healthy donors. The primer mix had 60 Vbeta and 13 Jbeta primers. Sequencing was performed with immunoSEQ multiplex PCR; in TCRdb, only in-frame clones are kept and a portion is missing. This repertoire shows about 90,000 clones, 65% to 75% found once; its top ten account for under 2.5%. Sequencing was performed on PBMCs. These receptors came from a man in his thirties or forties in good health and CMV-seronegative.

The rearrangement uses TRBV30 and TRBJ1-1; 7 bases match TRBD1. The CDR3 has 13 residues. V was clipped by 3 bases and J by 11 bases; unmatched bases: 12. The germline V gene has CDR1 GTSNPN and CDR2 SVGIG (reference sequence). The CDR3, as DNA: TGTGCCTGGAGAGCCACAGGGGACTTCCGGGCTTTCTTT. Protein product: CAWRATGDFRAFF.

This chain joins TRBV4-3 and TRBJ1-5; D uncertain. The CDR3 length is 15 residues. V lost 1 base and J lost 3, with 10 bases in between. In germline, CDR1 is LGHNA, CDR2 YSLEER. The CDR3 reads CASSQVHSYNQPQHF. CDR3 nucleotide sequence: TGCGCCAGCAGCCAAGTACACAGCTACAATCAGCCCCAGCATTTT.

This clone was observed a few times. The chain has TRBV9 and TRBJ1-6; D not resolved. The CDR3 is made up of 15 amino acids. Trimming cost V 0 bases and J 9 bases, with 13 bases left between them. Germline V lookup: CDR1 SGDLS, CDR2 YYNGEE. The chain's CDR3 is CASSVEEGGGSPLHF. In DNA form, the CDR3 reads TGTGCCAGCAGCGTAGAGGAGGGAGGAGGTTCACCCCTCCACTTT.

CDR3 amino acids: CASGLILTGDFETQYF. CDR3 coding DNA: TGTGCTAGTGGTTTGATCTTGACAGGGGATTTTGAGACCCAGTACTTC. V is TRBV12-5 and J is TRBJ2-5, with 8 bases matching TRBD1. The germline V gene has CDR1 LGHNT and CDR2 FRNRAP. There are 16 residues in the CDR3. J was trimmed by 5 bases and V by 2 bases; bases with no gene match: 10. The full variable domain, with the rest looked up from reference TRBV12-5 and TRBJ2-5, is DARVTQTPRHKVTEMGQEVTMRCQPILGHNTVFWYRQTMMQGLELLAYFRNRAPLDDSGMPKDRFSAEMPDATLATLKIQPSEPRDSAVYFCASGLILTGDFETQYFGPGTRLLVL.

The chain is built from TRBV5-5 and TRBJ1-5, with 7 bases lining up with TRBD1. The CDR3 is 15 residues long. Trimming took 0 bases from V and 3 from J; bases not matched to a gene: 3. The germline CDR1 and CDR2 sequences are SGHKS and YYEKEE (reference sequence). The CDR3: CASSLAGTDNQPQHF. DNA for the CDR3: TGTGCCAGCAGCTTGGCCGGGACAGACAATCAGCCCCAGCATTTT.

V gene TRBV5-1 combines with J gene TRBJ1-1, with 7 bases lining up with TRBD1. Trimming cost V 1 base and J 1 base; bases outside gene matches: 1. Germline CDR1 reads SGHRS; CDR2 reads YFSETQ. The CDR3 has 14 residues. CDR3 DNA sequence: TGCGCCAGCAGCTTGAGGGACAGGAACACTGAAGCTTTCTTT. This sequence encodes CASSLRDRNTEAFF.

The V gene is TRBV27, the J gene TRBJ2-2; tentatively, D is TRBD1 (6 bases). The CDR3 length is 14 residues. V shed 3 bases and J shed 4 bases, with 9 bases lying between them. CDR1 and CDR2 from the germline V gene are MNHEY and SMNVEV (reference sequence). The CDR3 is CASSFSGVTGELFF. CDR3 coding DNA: TGTGCCAGCAGTTTCTCAGGGGTCACCGGGGAGCTGTTTTTT.

The DNA of the CDR3 is TGTGCCAGCAGTGACTGGACTAGCGGGGGGCCCGGGATTCCAGGGGAGCTGTTTTTT. Translated, it gives CASSDWTSGGPGIPGELFF. The chain uses TRBV6-4 and TRBJ2-2; 14 nucleotides match TRBD2. CDR1 is MRHNA, CDR2 SNTAGT, per germline. This CDR3 comprises 19 residues. Germline trimming cut 1 base from V and 8 bases from J; bases unmatched to any gene: 12.

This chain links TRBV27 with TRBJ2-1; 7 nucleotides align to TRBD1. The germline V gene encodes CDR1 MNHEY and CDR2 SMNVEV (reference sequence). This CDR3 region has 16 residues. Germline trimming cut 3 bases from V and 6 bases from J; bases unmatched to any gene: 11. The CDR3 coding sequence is TGTGCCAGCAGTTTCCTCGTGGGACAGTACTTCAATGAGCAGTTCTTC. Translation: CASSFLVGQYFNEQFF.

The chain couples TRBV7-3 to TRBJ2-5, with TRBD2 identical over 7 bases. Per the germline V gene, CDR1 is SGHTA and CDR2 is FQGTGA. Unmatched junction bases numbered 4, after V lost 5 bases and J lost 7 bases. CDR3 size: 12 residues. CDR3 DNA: TGTGCCAGCAGCCCGGGGGGTGCGACCCAGTACTTC. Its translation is CASSPGGATQYF.

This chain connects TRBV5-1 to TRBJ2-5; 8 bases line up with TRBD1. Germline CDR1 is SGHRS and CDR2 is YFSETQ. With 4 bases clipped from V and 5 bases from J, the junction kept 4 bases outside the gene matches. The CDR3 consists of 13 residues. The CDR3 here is CASSSTGGETQYF. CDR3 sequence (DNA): TGCGCCAGCAGCAGCACAGGGGGGGAGACCCAGTACTTC.

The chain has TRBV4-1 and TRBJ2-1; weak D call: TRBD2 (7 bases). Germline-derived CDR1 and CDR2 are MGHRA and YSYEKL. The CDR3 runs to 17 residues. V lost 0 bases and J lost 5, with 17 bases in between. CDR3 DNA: TGCGCCAGCAGCCAAGATCCGGGGGGCCTTTTGGACAATGAGCAGTTCTTC. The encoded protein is CASSQDPGGLLDNEQFF.

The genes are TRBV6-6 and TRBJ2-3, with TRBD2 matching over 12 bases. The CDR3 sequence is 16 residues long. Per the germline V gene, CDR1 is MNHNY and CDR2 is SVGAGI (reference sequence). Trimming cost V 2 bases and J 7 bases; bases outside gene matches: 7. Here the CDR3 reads CASSYSASGRGYTQYF. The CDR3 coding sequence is TGTGCCAGCAGTTACAGCGCTAGCGGGAGGGGTTATACGCAGTATTTT.

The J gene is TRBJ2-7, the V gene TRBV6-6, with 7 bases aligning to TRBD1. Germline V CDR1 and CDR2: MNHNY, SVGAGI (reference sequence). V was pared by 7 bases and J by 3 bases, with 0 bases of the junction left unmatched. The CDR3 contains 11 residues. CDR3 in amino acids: CASTGGYEQYF. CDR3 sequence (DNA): TGTGCCAGCACAGGGGGCTACGAGCAGTACTTC.

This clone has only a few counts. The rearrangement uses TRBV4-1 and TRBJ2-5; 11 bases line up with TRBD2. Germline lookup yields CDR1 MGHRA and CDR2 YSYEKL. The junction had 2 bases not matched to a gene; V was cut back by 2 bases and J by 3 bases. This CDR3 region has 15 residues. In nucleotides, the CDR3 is TGCGCCAGCAGCCAATTAGCGGGAGGGGAAGAGACCCAGTACTTC. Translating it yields CASSQLAGGEETQYF.

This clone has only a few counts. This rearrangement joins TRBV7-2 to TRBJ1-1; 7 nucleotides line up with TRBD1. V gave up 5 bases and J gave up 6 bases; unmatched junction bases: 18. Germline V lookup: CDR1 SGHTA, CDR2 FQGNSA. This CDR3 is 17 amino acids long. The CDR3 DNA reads TGTGCCAGCAGCCTCCAGGGGGGCCCAACGGGGTCGGCTGAAGCTTTCTTT. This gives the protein CASSLQGGPTGSAEAFF.

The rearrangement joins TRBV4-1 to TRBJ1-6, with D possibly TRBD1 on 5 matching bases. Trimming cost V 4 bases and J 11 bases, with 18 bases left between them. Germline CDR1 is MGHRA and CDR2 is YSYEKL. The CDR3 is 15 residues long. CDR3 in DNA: TGCGCCAGCAGCCCCCTGTTCGGGGGTTCGGCACCCCTCCACTTT. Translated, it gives CASSPLFGGSAPLHF.

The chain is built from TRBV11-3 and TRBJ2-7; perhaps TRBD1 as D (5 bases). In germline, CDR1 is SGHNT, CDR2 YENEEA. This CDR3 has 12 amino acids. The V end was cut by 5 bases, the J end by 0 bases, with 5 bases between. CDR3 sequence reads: CASSDSSYEQYF. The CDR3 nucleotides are TGTGCCAGCAGCGACAGCTCCTACGAGCAGTACTTC.

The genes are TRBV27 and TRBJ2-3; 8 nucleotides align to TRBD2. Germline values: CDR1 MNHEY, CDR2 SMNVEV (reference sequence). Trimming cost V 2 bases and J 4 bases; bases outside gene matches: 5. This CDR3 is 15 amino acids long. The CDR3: CASSLTGTRPDTQYF. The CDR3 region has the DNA TGTGCCAGCAGTTTAACCGGGACTAGACCAGATACGCAGTATTTT.

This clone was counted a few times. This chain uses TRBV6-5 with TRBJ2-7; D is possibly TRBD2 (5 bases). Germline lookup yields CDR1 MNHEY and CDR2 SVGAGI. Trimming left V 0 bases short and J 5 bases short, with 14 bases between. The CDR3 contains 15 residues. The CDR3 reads CASSYSDGVRDEQYF. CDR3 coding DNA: TGTGCCAGCAGTTACTCGGACGGGGTAAGGGACGAGCAGTACTTC.

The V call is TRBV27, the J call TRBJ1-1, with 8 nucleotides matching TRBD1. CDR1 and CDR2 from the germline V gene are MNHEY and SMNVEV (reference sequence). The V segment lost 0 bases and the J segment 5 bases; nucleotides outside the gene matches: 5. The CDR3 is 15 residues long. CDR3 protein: CASSLSRQGWTEAFF. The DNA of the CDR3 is TGTGCCAGCAGTTTATCGCGACAGGGGTGGACTGAAGCTTTCTTT.

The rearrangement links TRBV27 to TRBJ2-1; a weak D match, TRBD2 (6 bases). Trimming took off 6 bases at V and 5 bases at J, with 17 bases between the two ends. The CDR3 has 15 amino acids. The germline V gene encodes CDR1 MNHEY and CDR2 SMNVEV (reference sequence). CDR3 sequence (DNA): TGTGCCAGCAGAGCTTACCGGGACTTTGACAATGAGCAGTTCTTC. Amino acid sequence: CASRAYRDFDNEQFF.

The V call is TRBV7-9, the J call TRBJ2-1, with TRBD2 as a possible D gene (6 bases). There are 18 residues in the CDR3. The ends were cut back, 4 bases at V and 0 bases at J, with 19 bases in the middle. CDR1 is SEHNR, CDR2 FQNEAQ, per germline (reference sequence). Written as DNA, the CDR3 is TGTGCCAGCAGCTGGGCGGGGCCCGGGTTGCCCTCCTACAATGAGCAGTTCTTC. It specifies CASSWAGPGLPSYNEQFF.

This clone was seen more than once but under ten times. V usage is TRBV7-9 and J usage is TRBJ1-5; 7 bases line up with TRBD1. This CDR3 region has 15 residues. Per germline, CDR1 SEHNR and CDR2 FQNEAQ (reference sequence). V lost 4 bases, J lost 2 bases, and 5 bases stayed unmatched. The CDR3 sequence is CASSSTGMGNQPQHF. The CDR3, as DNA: TGTGCCAGCAGCTCGACAGGGATGGGCAATCAGCCCCAGCATTTT.

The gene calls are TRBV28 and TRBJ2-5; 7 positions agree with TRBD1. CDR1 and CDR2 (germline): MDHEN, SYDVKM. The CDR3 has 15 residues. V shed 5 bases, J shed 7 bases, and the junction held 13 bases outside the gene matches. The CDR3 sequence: CASSPPGRGMGTQYF. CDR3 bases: TGTGCCAGCAGTCCCCCCGGCAGGGGGATGGGGACCCAGTACTTC. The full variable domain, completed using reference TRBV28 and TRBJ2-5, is DVKVTQSSRYLVKRTGEKVFLECVQDMDHENMFWYRQDPGLGLRLIYFSYDVKMKEKGDIPEGYSVSREKKERFSLILESASTNQTSMYLCASSPPGRGMGTQYFGPGTRLLVL.

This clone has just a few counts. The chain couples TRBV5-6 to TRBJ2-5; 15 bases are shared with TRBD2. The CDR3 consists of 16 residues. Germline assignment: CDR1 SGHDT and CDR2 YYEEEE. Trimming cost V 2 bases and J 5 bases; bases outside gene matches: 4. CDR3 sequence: CASSLPGLAGGETQYF. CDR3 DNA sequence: TGTGCCAGCAGCTTACCCGGACTAGCGGGAGGGGAGACCCAGTACTTC.